This TCR beta chain was sequenced in a study of human T cells and chemical hapten exposure. Specified time point: patch test 2, 6 weeks after DPC sensitization. Specified treatment: therapeutic diphenylcyclopropenone sensitization with weekly scalp DPC. This clonotype was counted ten times or more. TCRdb re-called the RACE reads with MiXCR, one entry per CDR3 protein. The data show a few hundred thousand distinct CDR3 sequences, with more than 5% seen just once and around 6.1% held by the top ten. Germline CDR1 and CDR2: SGHDT and YYEEEE. CDR3 length equals 19 residues. V gave up 2 bases and J gave up 4 bases, with 27 bases separating them.

The clonotype was recovered from a woman under 30 with alopecia areata. Some clones in this sample may be carry-over from other donors' samples. This sample comprised whole blood, obtained in connection with sensitization to the hapten diphenylcyclopropenone (DPC). The chain combines TRBV5-6 with TRBJ1-2; D is possibly TRBD1 (5 bases). CDR3 residues: CASSFATWRANSGVYGYTF. The DNA of the CDR3 is TGTGCCAGCAGCTTCGCCACGTGGAGGGCAAACTCGGGGGTCTATGGCTACACCTTC.